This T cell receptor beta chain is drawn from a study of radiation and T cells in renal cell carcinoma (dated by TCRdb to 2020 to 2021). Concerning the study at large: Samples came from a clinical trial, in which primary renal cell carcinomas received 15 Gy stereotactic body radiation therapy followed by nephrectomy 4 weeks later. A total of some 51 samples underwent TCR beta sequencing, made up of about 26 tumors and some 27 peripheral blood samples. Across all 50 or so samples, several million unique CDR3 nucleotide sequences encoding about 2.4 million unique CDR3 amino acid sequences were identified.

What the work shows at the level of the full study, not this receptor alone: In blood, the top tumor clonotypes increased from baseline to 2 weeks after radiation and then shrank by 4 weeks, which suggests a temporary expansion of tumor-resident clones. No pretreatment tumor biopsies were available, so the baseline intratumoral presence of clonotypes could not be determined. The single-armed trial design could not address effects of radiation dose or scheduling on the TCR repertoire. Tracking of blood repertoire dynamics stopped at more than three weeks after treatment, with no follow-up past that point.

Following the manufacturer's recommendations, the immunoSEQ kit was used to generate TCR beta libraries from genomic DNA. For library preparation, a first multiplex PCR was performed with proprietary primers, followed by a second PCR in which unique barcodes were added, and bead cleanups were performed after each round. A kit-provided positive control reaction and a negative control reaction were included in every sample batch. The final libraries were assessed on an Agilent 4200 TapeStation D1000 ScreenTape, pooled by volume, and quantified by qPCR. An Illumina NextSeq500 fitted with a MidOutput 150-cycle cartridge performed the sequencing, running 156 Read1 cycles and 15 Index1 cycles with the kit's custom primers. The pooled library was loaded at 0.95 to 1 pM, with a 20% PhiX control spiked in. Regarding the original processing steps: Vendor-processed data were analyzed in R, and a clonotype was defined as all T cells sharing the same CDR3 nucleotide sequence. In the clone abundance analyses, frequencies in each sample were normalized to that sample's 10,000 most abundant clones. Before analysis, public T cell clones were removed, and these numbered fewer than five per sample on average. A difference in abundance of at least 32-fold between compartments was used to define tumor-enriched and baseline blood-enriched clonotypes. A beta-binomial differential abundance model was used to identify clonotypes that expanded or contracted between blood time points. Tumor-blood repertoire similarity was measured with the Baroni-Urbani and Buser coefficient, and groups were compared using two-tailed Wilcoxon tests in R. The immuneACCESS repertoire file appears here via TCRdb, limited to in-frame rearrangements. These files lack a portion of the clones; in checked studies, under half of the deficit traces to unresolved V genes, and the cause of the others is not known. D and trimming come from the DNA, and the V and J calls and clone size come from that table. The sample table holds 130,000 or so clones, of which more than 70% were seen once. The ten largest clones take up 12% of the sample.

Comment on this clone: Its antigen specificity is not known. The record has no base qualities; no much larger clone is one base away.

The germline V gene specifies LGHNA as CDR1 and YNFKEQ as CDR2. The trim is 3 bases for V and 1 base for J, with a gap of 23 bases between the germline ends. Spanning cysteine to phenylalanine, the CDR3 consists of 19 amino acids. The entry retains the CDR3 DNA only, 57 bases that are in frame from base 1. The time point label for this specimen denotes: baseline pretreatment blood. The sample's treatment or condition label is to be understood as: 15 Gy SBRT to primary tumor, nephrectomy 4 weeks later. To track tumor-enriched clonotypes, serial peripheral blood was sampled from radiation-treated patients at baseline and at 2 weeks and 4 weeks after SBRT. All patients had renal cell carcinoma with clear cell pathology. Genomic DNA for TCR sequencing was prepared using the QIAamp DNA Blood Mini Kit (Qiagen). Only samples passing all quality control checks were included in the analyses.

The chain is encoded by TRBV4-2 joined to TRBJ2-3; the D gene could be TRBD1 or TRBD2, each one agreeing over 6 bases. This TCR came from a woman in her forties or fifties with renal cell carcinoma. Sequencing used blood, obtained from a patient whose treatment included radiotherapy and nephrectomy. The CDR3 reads CASSHDAGTGGGGTDTQYF. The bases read TGTGCCAGCAGCCATGACGCCGGGACTGGGGGCGGGGGCACAGATACGCAGTATTTT.